Below, 15 T cell receptor beta chains from the same sample are listed, as sequenced in a study of T cell responses to AZD1222 COVID-19 vaccine. Only in-frame clones appear in the TCRdb table, and some are missing; sequencing was by immunoSEQ multiplex PCR. The sample shows roughly 150,000 clones, roughly nine tenths of them seen only once. Sequencing used peripheral blood, obtained 28 days after the second AZD1222 dose. These TCRs come from an adult who received the AZD1222 COVID-19 vaccine.

The chain couples TRBV10-3 to TRBJ2-5; D perhaps matches TRBD2 (7 bases). Trimming took 7 bases from V and 5 from J, leaving 17 bases between them. The CDR3 has 14 residues. In germline, CDR1 is ENHRY, CDR2 SYGVKD. The DNA for the CDR3 is TGTGCCATCAATGGGGGGCGGGGGATGGAGACCCAGTACTTC. Amino acids: CAINGGRGMETQYF.

The V and J genes are TRBV27 and TRBJ1-1, with D tentatively TRBD1 (5 bases). Germline V lookup: CDR1 MNHEY, CDR2 SMNVEV (reference sequence). V lost 11 bases, J lost 6 bases, and 16 bases lay in between. This CDR3 has 12 amino acids. The CDR3 reads CAESGTGAEAFF. In DNA, the CDR3 is TGTGCCGAGTCGGGGACGGGGGCTGAAGCTTTCTTT.

V and J are TRBV2 and TRBJ1-2; a weak D match, TRBD1 (5 bases). The V end lost 3 bases, the J end lost 6 bases, and 14 bases lay between the germline ends. From germline, CDR1 is SNHLY and CDR2 FYNNEI. CDR3 length: 14 amino acids. The CDR3 region has the DNA TGTGCCAGCAGTGAGAGGGGTACTGGGGATGGCTACACCTTC. As protein: CASSERGTGDGYTF. The entire variable domain, with the rest obtained from reference TRBV2 and TRBJ1-2, is as follows: EPEVTQTPSHQVTQMGQEVILRCVPISNHLYFYWYRQILGQKVEFLVSFYNNEISEKSEIFDDQFSVERPDGSNFTLKIRSTKLEDSAMYFCASSERGTGDGYTFGSGTRLTVV.

This clone was seen once. The chain carries TRBV29-1 and TRBJ2-7; D not resolved. Trimming removed 0 bases from V and 9 bases from J, with 21 bases in between. This CDR3 is 15 amino acids long. Germline CDR1 reads SQVTM; CDR2 reads ANQGSEA. CDR3 DNA sequence: TGCAGCGTTGAAGAACTAACCGCTCCTACTGCCGGGCAGTACTTC. Translated: CSVEELTAPTAGQYF.

The V gene is TRBV24-1, the J gene TRBJ2-3; D call uncertain. Per the germline V gene, CDR1 is KGHDR and CDR2 is SFDVKD. The V end was cut by 4 bases, the J end by 1 base, with 14 bases between. CDR3 length: 16 amino acids. The CDR3 loop reads CATSDPVRVGTDTQYF. The CDR3 nucleotides are TGTGCCACCAGTGACCCGGTCCGGGTGGGCACAGATACGCAGTATTTT.

V is TRBV6-6 and J is TRBJ1-2; no clear D gene. The CDR3 spans 11 residues. The ends were cut back, 4 bases at V and 5 bases at J, with 5 bases in the middle. In germline, CDR1 is MNHNY, CDR2 SVGAGI (reference sequence). CDR3 sequence: CASSSDYGYTF. CDR3 DNA: TGTGCCAGCAGTTCTGATTATGGCTACACCTTC.

The chain has TRBV10-2 and TRBJ2-2; a weak D match, TRBD2 (6 bases). The germline V gene has CDR1 WSHSY and CDR2 SAAADI. The CDR3 sequence is 15 residues long. V shed 3 bases and J shed 2 bases, with 10 bases lying between them. CDR3 in amino acids: CASSDSGDNTGELFF. The CDR3 DNA follows: TGCGCCAGCAGTGACTCGGGGGACAACACCGGGGAGCTGTTTTTT.

This clone was detected only once. The rearrangement uses TRBV27 and TRBJ1-2; D remains ambiguous. Germline V CDR1 and CDR2: MNHEY, SMNVEV (reference sequence). V was clipped by 4 bases and J by 4 bases, with 16 bases between them. The CDR3 length is 15 residues. CDR3 bases: TGTGCCAGCAGTTCGTCTCAGGCGGGCGGCTATGGCTACACCTTC. The encoded protein is CASSSSQAGGYGYTF.

The chain recombines TRBV11-2 with TRBJ2-1, with 9 positions matching TRBD2. V shed 5 bases and J 8 bases; nucleotides not matched to a gene: 13. The CDR3 consists of 16 residues. CDR1 is SGHAT, CDR2 FQNNGV, per germline. The CDR3 DNA sequence: TGTGCCAGCAGCCCGGGGGGCGGGGGGGGTTTAGATGAGCAGTTCTTC. It is translated as CASSPGGGGGLDEQFF.

This chain links TRBV15 with TRBJ1-5; TRBD1 is a possible D gene (6 bases). The V gene's germline CDR1 is LNHNV and CDR2 YYDKDF (reference sequence). Trimming removed 9 bases at V and 5 bases at J, with 11 bases between. The CDR3 consists of 12 residues. The CDR3 loop is CATADSYQPQHF. In nucleotides, the CDR3 is TGTGCCACTGCGGACAGCTATCAGCCCCAGCATTTT.

V is TRBV3-1 (or the pseudogene TRBV3-2) and J is TRBJ1-4; D is perhaps TRBD1 (5 bases). Trimming took 2 bases from V and 8 from J, leaving 12 bases between them. The CDR3 extends over 14 amino acids. Germline-derived CDR1 and CDR2 are LGHDT and YNNKEL (reference sequence). The CDR3 region has the DNA TGTGCCAGCAGCCAAAGGGACGGCGGGGAAAAACTGTTTTTT. Translated, it gives CASSQRDGGEKLFF.

This chain links TRBV7-9 with TRBJ1-1; unclear D gene. V lost 1 base and J 1 base, leaving 7 bases between the germline ends. Germline loops: CDR1 SEHNR, CDR2 FQNEAQ (reference sequence). The CDR3 length is 14 residues. The CDR3 sequence is CASSLGEGNTEAFF. CDR3 nucleotide sequence: TGTGCCAGCAGCTTAGGCGAGGGGAACACTGAAGCTTTCTTT.

There are a few counts of this clone. The rearrangement uses TRBV3-1 (or the pseudogene TRBV3-2) and TRBJ1-1; 9 nucleotides agree with TRBD1. With V trimmed by 2 bases and J by 7 bases, 8 bases remained unmatched. The germline CDR1 and CDR2 sequences are LGHDT and YNNKEL (reference sequence). The CDR3 consists of 15 residues. CDR3 DNA sequence: TGTGCCAGCAGCCAACCACAGGGGGCCAGTCTTGAAGCTTTCTTT. Encoded protein: CASSQPQGASLEAFF.

The CDR3: CASSLGLAGAQETQYF. In nucleotides, the CDR3 is TGTGCCAGCAGTTTAGGACTAGCGGGGGCCCAAGAGACCCAGTACTTC. The genes are TRBV28 and TRBJ2-5, with TRBD2 matching 13 bases. In germline, CDR1 is MDHEN, CDR2 SYDVKM. The CDR3 covers 16 residues. With 2 bases clipped from V and 1 base from J, the junction kept 1 base outside the gene matches.

The chain couples TRBV13 to TRBJ2-1, with a tentative D call TRBD2 (6 bases). Germline CDR1 reads PRHDT; CDR2 reads FYEKMQ (reference sequence). V was clipped by 7 bases and J by 12 bases, with 19 bases between them. The CDR3 has 13 residues. Here the CDR3 reads CASTQSSLGGQFF. CDR3 nucleotide sequence: TGTGCCAGCACCCAAAGCTCTCTCGGGGGGCAGTTCTTC.